The entry below gives a single T cell receptor (beta chain) sequence along with its context. This sample was taken from a study of monozygotic twins with inflammatory bowel disease. From germline, CDR1 is KGHSH and CDR2 LQKENI. The CDR3 consists of 13 residues. TCRdb re-called the 5' RACE reads, yielding one record per CDR3 amino acid sequence without DNA. Recorded for this sample: around 450,000 distinct CDR3 sequences. This clonotype was sampled from a human donor with ulcerative colitis or Crohn's disease, or a healthy co-twin of an affected twin (not recorded which). Sequences were obtained from blood. This chain connects TRBV18 to TRBJ2-1; TCRdb calls TRBD1, which cannot be checked without DNA. The CDR3: CASSSGGYNEQFF.